This TCR beta chain was sequenced in a study of blood T cell repertoires in COVID-19. Study in general: From the United States, Italy and Spain came samples of acute and convalescent COVID-19. Nucleic acid was either cDNA or gDNA, and it came from T cells, B-cell-depleted T cells, or PBMCs.

Authors' methods: By means of reference gene primer amplification, nucleated cell counts were estimated. Libraries were prepared by immunoSEQ multiplex PCR; TCRdb keeps only in-frame clonotypes and omits some of them. The V and J calls and clone size were taken over from that table, and D and trimming were inferred from the DNA. Among around 62,000 clones listed, just under 90% were seen once. Germline CDR1 reads MDHEN; CDR2 reads SYDVKM. CDR3 length: 14 amino acids. Trimming removed 2 bases at V and 8 bases at J, with 15 bases between. This clonotype was sampled from a man in his 60s with acute or convalescent COVID-19. Sequenced sample: peripheral blood. V is TRBV28 and J is TRBJ1-2, with TRBD1 as a possible D gene (5 bases). The chain's CDR3 is CASSLRGWGRGYTF. The CDR3 nucleotides are TGTGCCAGCAGTTTAAGAGGCTGGGGCCGGGGCTACACCTTC.